This is a list of T cell receptor beta chains from one sample in a study of T cell responses to AZD1222 COVID-19 vaccine. Assay: immunoSEQ multiplex PCR; the TCRdb copy retains only in-frame clones and omits some. The sample yields 40,000 to 60,000 clones, roughly three quarters seen once. The specimen comprised peripheral blood, sampled on day 0 of MenACWY control vaccination. These TCRs come from an adult in good health. The CDR3 runs from the conserved cysteine through the conserved F or W. A D gene is named only where the DNA matches it firmly. For some rows the clone size is stated as once, few or many, or as a class when expanded; others skip it.

J: TRBJ1-1
V: TRBV12-3/TRBV12-4
length: 13
D: NA
size: NA
DNA: TGTGCCAGCAGTTTAATTGGACGGCCTGAAGCTTTCTTT
CDR3: CASSLIGRPEAFF

J: TRBJ1-4
V: TRBV6-5
length: 14
D: TRBD1
size: many
DNA: TGTGCCAGCAGTAACAGGGGTCTGGATGAAAAACTGTTTTTT
CDR3: CASSNRGLDEKLFF

J: TRBJ2-1
V: TRBV19
length: 15
D: TRBD2
size: NA
DNA: TGTGCCAGTAGTACGGGAGGCCTGTTCTACAATGAGCAGTTCTTC
CDR3: CASSTGGLFYNEQFF

J: TRBJ2-7
V: TRBV5-6
length: 14
D: TRBD1
size: NA
DNA: TGTGCCAGCAGCTTCGACAGGGGGAAGTACGAGCAGTACTTC
CDR3: CASSFDRGKYEQYF

J: TRBJ1-1
V: TRBV7-9
length: 12
D: NA
size: NA
DNA: TGTGCCAGCAGCCCGTCCAACACTGAAGCTTTCTTT
CDR3: CASSPSNTEAFF

J: TRBJ2-7
V: TRBV28
length: 16
D: NA
size: once
DNA: TGTGCCAGCAGTTTAGGCCGTGATCTCATGGTCCACGAGCAGTACTTC
CDR3: CASSLGRDLMVHEQYF

J: TRBJ1-2
V: TRBV9
length: 14
D: NA
size: many
DNA: TGTGCCAGCAGCGCGAGGGGACTGGACGATGGCTACACCTTC
CDR3: CASSARGLDDGYTF

J: TRBJ2-3
V: TRBV3-1/TRBV3-2
length: 13
D: NA
size: NA
DNA: TGTGCCAGCAGCCAAGACACCGCGAGTACGCAGTATTTT
CDR3: CASSQDTASTQYF

J: TRBJ2-5
V: TRBV28
length: 14
D: NA
size: NA
DNA: TGTGCCAGCAGTTTCTCGGGAAATCAAGAGACCCAGTACTTC
CDR3: CASSFSGNQETQYF

J: TRBJ2-2
V: TRBV19
length: 17
D: TRBD2
size: few
DNA: TGTGCCAGTAGCCGGGACCTAGCGGGACGTTGGGGCGGGGAGCTGTTTTTT
CDR3: CASSRDLAGRWGGELFF

J: TRBJ2-1
V: TRBV5-1
length: 17
D: TRBD2
size: NA
DNA: TGCGCCAGCAGCTTGATAGGGACTAGCGGGGCTAAGGATGAGCAGTTCTTC
CDR3: CASSLIGTSGAKDEQFF

J: TRBJ2-1
V: TRBV18
length: 15
D: TRBD1
size: few
DNA: TGTGCCAGCTCACCCCCAGGGGGCTCCTACAATGAGCAGTTCTTC
CDR3: CASSPPGGSYNEQFF

J: TRBJ1-5
V: TRBV3-1/TRBV3-2
length: 16
D: TRBD1
size: once
DNA: TGTGCCAGCAGCCAAGGGGTGGGACAGGGCAATCAGCCCCAGCATTTT
CDR3: CASSQGVGQGNQPQHF

J: TRBJ1-3
V: TRBV7-9
length: 18
D: NA
size: NA
DNA: TGTGCCAGCAGCTTATATCTCCAGGGATCAAGCCCTGGAAACACCATATATTTT
CDR3: CASSLYLQGSSPGNTIYF

J: TRBJ1-1
V: TRBV5-1
length: 14
D: NA
size: NA
DNA: TGCGCCAGCAGCCCGGAGGGGCTGAACACTGAAGCTTTCTTT
CDR3: CASSPEGLNTEAFF

J: TRBJ2-7
V: TRBV27
length: 14
D: TRBD1
size: NA
DNA: TGTGCCAGCAGTTTATTCCAGGGGGCTAGCGAGCAGTACTTC
CDR3: CASSLFQGASEQYF

J: TRBJ1-5
V: TRBV30
length: 13
D: NA
size: NA
DNA: TGTGCCTGTAATCGGGGTGACAATCAGCCCCAGCATTTT
CDR3: CACNRGDNQPQHF

J: TRBJ1-6
V: TRBV10-2
length: 12
D: NA
size: few
DNA: TGCGCCAGCAGTAACAGGGACTCACCCCTCCACTTT
CDR3: CASSNRDSPLHF

J: TRBJ2-5
V: TRBV2
length: 16
D: NA
size: NA
DNA: TGTGCCAGCAGTGATGTGTCCCTTGGGGGACGAGAGACCCAGTACTTC
CDR3: CASSDVSLGGRETQYF

J: TRBJ2-6
V: TRBV5-1
length: 14
D: NA
size: NA
DNA: TGCGCCAGCAGCGCGAAACTTGGAGCCAACGTCCTGACTTTC
CDR3: CASSAKLGANVLTF

J: TRBJ1-1
V: TRBV9
length: 15
D: NA
size: NA
DNA: TGTGCCAGCAGCAAAGGAGGGCAGACGGTATCGGAAGCCTTCTTT
CDR3: CASSKGGQTVSEAFF

J: TRBJ2-1
V: TRBV3-1/TRBV3-2
length: 16
D: NA
size: NA
DNA: TGTGCCAGCAGCCCTTCTGAGCGGACCTCCTACAATGAGCAGTTCTTC
CDR3: CASSPSERTSYNEQFF

J: TRBJ1-6
V: TRBV11-1
length: 15
D: TRBD1
size: NA
DNA: TGTGCCAGCAGCCGGACAGGGGAAGATAATTCACCCCTCCACTTT
CDR3: CASSRTGEDNSPLHF

J: TRBJ1-5
V: TRBV3-1/TRBV3-2
length: 16
D: NA
size: NA
DNA: TGTGCCAGCAGCCAAGGGAGACTATATAGCAATCAGCCCCAGCATTTT
CDR3: CASSQGRLYSNQPQHF

J: TRBJ2-1
V: TRBV11-2
length: 11
D: NA
size: few
DNA: TGTGCCAGCAGCTTAATGGATGAGCAGTTCTTC
CDR3: CASSLMDEQFF

J: TRBJ2-7
V: TRBV28
length: 14
D: TRBD1
size: NA
DNA: TGTGCCAGCAGTCTCGGGACAGAAGCCTACGAGCAGTACTTC
CDR3: CASSLGTEAYEQYF

J: TRBJ2-3
V: TRBV19
length: 14
D: TRBD2
size: few
DNA: TGTGCCAGTGCGCCAGCGGGAAGCACAGATACGCAGTATTTT
CDR3: CASAPAGSTDTQYF

J: TRBJ2-1
V: TRBV5-6
length: 15
D: NA
size: NA
DNA: TGTGCCAGCAGCTTGGCGGGCGGTGGGGGCGCCGAGCAGTTCTTC
CDR3: CASSLAGGGGAEQFF

J: TRBJ1-5
V: TRBV5-6
length: 17
D: NA
size: NA
DNA: TGTGCCAGCAGCAAAAGTCGAGGGGGTCCGAGCAATCAGCCCCAGCATTTT
CDR3: CASSKSRGGPSNQPQHF

J: TRBJ1-5
V: TRBV25-1
length: 15
D: NA
size: NA
DNA: TGTGCCAGCAGTGCCCCTCCAGGCGGCAATCAGCCCCAGCATTTT
CDR3: CASSAPPGGNQPQHF

J: TRBJ2-1
V: TRBV3-1/TRBV3-2
length: 16
D: TRBD2
size: NA
DNA: TGTGCCAGCAGCCAATTCCTAGCGGGAGGGAGGAATGAGCAGTTCTTC
CDR3: CASSQFLAGGRNEQFF

J: TRBJ2-6
V: TRBV19
length: 15
D: NA
size: NA
DNA: TGTGCCAGTACCCTGGACAGCGGTGGGGCCAACGTCCTGACTTTC
CDR3: CASTLDSGGANVLTF

J: TRBJ2-2
V: TRBV6-5
length: 15
D: NA
size: NA
DNA: TGTGCCAGCAATACCGGGGTAGAGGGAACCGGGGAGCTGTTTTTT
CDR3: CASNTGVEGTGELFF

J: TRBJ2-1
V: TRBV27
length: 15
D: TRBD1
size: NA
DNA: TGTGCCAGCAGTCTCCGGGACAGGGGGCCCTACGAGCAGTTCTTC
CDR3: CASSLRDRGPYEQFF

J: TRBJ2-2
V: TRBV7-2
length: 18
D: TRBD2
size: NA
DNA: TGTGCCAGCAGCGCGAAGACAGGACTAGCGGGAGGAGGCGGGGAGCTGTTTTTT
CDR3: CASSAKTGLAGGGGELFF

J: TRBJ2-1
V: TRBV19
length: 14
D: NA
size: NA
DNA: TGTGCCAGCGGGACCAAAGGGCAGGACAATGAGCAGTTCTTC
CDR3: CASGTKGQDNEQFF

J: TRBJ2-3
V: TRBV13
length: 15
D: TRBD1
size: NA
DNA: TGTGCCAGCAGCTTAAAGACAGGGGGCAGAGATACGCAGTATTTT
CDR3: CASSLKTGGRDTQYF

J: TRBJ2-7
V: TRBV5-4
length: 15
D: TRBD2
size: NA
DNA: TGTGCCAGCAGCCCCGGGATAGCGGGAGTAGACGAGCAGTACTTC
CDR3: CASSPGIAGVDEQYF

J: TRBJ1-3
V: TRBV7-2
length: 17
D: TRBD1
size: NA
DNA: TGTGCCAGCAGAGAAGGACAGGGCTTTGGCTCTGGAAACACCATATATTTT
CDR3: CASREGQGFGSGNTIYF

J: TRBJ2-1
V: TRBV6-6
length: 13
D: NA
size: once
DNA: TGTGCCAGCAGTCCCCGGGAATCCAATGAGCAGTTCTTC
CDR3: CASSPRESNEQFF

J: TRBJ2-7
V: TRBV7-9
length: 14
D: TRBD2
size: NA
DNA: TGTGCCAGCAGTTCCAGCGGGAGAGCCTACGAGCAGTACTTC
CDR3: CASSSSGRAYEQYF

J: TRBJ2-1
V: TRBV20-1
length: 15
D: TRBD2
size: NA
DNA: TGCAGTGCTAGTAGCGGGGGGGCATCCTACAATGAGCAGTTCTTC
CDR3: CSASSGGASYNEQFF

J: TRBJ2-7
V: TRBV10-2
length: 15
D: TRBD2
size: NA
DNA: TGCGCCAGCAGTACTATACTAGCGGGAGCGGATGAGCAGTACTTC
CDR3: CASSTILAGADEQYF

J: TRBJ1-5
V: TRBV19
length: 17
D: NA
size: few
DNA: TGTGCCAGTAGTATAGACAGCGGAAGATCGAACAATCAGCCCCAGCATTTT
CDR3: CASSIDSGRSNNQPQHF

J: TRBJ2-5
V: TRBV4-1
length: 18
D: NA
size: NA
DNA: TGCGCCAGCAGCCAAGATAATGCCGGGGCGGGGATCTCGGAGACCCAGTACTTC
CDR3: CASSQDNAGAGISETQYF

J: TRBJ2-4
V: TRBV18
length: 14
D: NA
size: few
DNA: TGTGCCAGCTCCCCGCAGGGTACGGAAAACATTCAGTACTTC
CDR3: CASSPQGTENIQYF

J: TRBJ2-7
V: TRBV3-1/TRBV3-2
length: 15
D: TRBD1
size: NA
DNA: TGTGCCAGCAGCCCGGGACAGGGGGCGGTGTACGAGCAGTACTTC
CDR3: CASSPGQGAVYEQYF

J: TRBJ2-7
V: TRBV15
length: 15
D: NA
size: NA
DNA: TGTGCCACCAGCAGAACCCAGGACAGACGGCACGAGCAGTACTTC
CDR3: CATSRTQDRRHEQYF

J: TRBJ2-7
V: TRBV4-2
length: 15
D: TRBD2
size: NA
DNA: TGTGCCAGCAGCCAGCTCCTAGCGGAGGGCTACGAGCAGTACTTC
CDR3: CASSQLLAEGYEQYF

J: TRBJ2-2
V: TRBV13
length: 16
D: NA
size: NA
DNA: TGTGCCAGCAGTCTGTCATGGGCGGACAACACCGGGGAGCTGTTTTTT
CDR3: CASSLSWADNTGELFF

J: TRBJ2-3
V: TRBV7-8
length: 15
D: NA
size: NA
DNA: TGTGCCAGCAGCTTAGACGGTTCATACACAGATACGCAGTATTTT
CDR3: CASSLDGSYTDTQYF

J: TRBJ2-7
V: TRBV11-2
length: 13
D: NA
size: NA
DNA: TGTGCCAGCAGCGTGGGAGTTCAGTTCGAGCAGTACTTC
CDR3: CASSVGVQFEQYF

J: TRBJ2-1
V: TRBV12-3/TRBV12-4
length: 12
D: NA
size: once
DNA: TGTGCCAGCAGTTTCTGGTACAATGAGCAGTTCTTC
CDR3: CASSFWYNEQFF

J: TRBJ2-2
V: TRBV3-1/TRBV3-2
length: 13
D: TRBD1
size: few
DNA: TGTGCCACACAGGGGGCGGGCACCGGGGAGCTGTTTTTT
CDR3: CATQGAGTGELFF

J: TRBJ1-5
V: TRBV3-1/TRBV3-2
length: 15
D: NA
size: many
DNA: TGTGCCAGCAGCCAAGATTGGGGGGGCTCTCAGCCCCAGCATTTT
CDR3: CASSQDWGGSQPQHF

J: TRBJ2-3
V: TRBV19
length: 13
D: TRBD2
size: few
DNA: TGTGCCGGGTCTAGCGGGATCACAGATACGCAGTATTTT
CDR3: CAGSSGITDTQYF

J: TRBJ2-5
V: TRBV15
length: 15
D: TRBD2
size: NA
DNA: TGTGCCACCAGCAGAGGAACTAGCGGACAAGAGACCCAGTACTTC
CDR3: CATSRGTSGQETQYF

J: TRBJ1-2
V: TRBV24-1
length: 13
D: NA
size: NA
DNA: TGTGCCACCACTGATCACCAGGGGTCTGGCTACACCTTC
CDR3: CATTDHQGSGYTF